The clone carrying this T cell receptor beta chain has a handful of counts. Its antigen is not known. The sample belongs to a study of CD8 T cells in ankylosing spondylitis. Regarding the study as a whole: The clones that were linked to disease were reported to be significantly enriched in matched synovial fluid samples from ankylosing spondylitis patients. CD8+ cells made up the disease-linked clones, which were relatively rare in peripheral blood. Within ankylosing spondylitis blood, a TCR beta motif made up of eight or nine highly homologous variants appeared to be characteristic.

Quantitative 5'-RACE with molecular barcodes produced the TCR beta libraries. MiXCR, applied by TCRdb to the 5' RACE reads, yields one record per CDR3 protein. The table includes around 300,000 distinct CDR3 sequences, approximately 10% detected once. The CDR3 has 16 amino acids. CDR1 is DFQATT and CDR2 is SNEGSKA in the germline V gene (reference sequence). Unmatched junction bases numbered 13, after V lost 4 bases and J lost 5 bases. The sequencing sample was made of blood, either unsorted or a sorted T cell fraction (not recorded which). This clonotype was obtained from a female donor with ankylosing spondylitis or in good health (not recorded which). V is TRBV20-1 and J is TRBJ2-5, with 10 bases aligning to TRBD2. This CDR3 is CSATPSGGATRETQYF. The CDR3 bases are TGCAGTGCTACACCTAGCGGGGGAGCGACCCGCGAGACCCAGTACTTC.